This T cell receptor beta chain emerged from a study of cytomegalovirus exposure and HLA in healthy donors (dated by TCRdb to the late 2010s). For the study in its entirety: An earlier analysis of roughly 500 of the donors reported 250 to 350 Gb of sequence data and 117 million unique TCR beta sequences from some 180 million T cells. Typing coverage differed by locus: A, B, C, DRB1 and DQB1 were typed in roughly 629-630 donors, DQA1 in about 500, DPA1 in around 610, and DPB1 in 400 to 480. The study profiled the T cell repertoires of under 850 subjects by immunosequencing and related them to cytomegalovirus serostatus. A later genetic analysis took genome-wide SNP genotypes for about three fifths of the roughly 700 donors and used that subset as a discovery cohort. To study patterns of TCR occurrence, a later analysis re-analyzed previously published TCR beta repertoires from 500 to 850 donors and added high-resolution HLA genotyping. Approximately 310 gigabases of sequencing data and 70 million to 85 million unique TCR sequences were included in an early release covering several hundred HLA-typed donors. Of the roughly 400 genotyped donors, about 80% fell in the genetic ancestry cluster associated with self-reported Caucasian donors. Besides the first cohort of 666 subjects, a separate validation cohort made up of 120 different subjects was used. An earlier analysis of around 540 of the donors applied high-throughput TCR beta sequencing to assess whether each TCR beta V gene segment acted as functional or pseudogenic. Donor age, sex, ethnicity and CMV serostatus were collected together with the repertoire data. Across about 380 genotyped donors of the cohort, an average of about 240,000 unique TCR beta nucleotide sequences per donor were sequenced, and 15% to 20% of those sequences were non-productive. High-throughput TCR immunosequencing, statistical association of individual TCRs with disease status, and machine learning were combined to predict cytomegalovirus infection status. Both class I and class II loci were covered by HLA typing, at four-digit resolution. Several DR-DQ haplotypes were treated as single units for association and clustering because of strong linkage in the cohort. The later analysis used no new phenotypic data to find candidate immune exposures, relying instead on TCR beta sequences and their occurrence across donors. The study was designed to test whether signatures of past pathogen exposure could be identified by cataloging public T cell receptors. Every repertoire in the discovery cohort had been generated on one and the same sequencing platform.

The protocol used for the library was the immunoSEQ multiplex PCR assay. For the multiplex PCR, a mixture combining 60 forward primers for TCR Vbeta segments and 13 reverse primers for TCR Jbeta segments was used. The CDR3 region of rearranged TCR beta genes was amplified from genomic DNA by a multiplex PCR assay. Amplified TCR beta libraries were sequenced as 87-base-pair reads on the Illumina HiSeq System. As for the authors' bioinformatics: A later analysis tallied roughly 76 million unique TCR beta chains across the 610 or so repertoires, and some 10 million of those chains were shared by two or more donors. Raw reads were error-corrected and collapsed into unique sequences by a nearest-neighbor algorithm in which closely related sequences were merged to remove PCR and sequencing errors. V, D and J gene segments were assigned by aligning CDR3 sequences to IMGT reference sequences. For a sequence to be retained, a match of at least six nucleotides to both a V gene segment and a J gene segment was required. Rearrangements were called productive when the CDR3 lacked stop codons and stayed in frame with V and J; all others were non-productive. Following IMGT convention, CDR3 was defined as the stretch from the second conserved V-encoded cysteine up to the conserved J-encoded phenylalanine. In an earlier analysis of approximately 500 of the donors, sequences lacking an unambiguous match to a single V gene segment were excluded. In an earlier analysis of approximately 500 of the donors, a V segment was called functional when productive rearrangements were above 56.7%, and segregating when the standard deviation between donors exceeded 5%. A statistical classification framework was developed to diagnose cytomegalovirus status using the catalog of TCR beta chain sequences. In a later analysis, V and J genes were assigned by comparing TCR nucleotide sequences against IMGT/GENE-DB human TR gene sequences. A later analysis assigned CDR3 sequences and most-parsimonious VDJ recombination scenarios with the TCRdist pipeline. In a later analysis, every TCR beta chain was defined by the combination of its CDR3 amino acid sequence and its V-gene family, and reads without a unique V-gene family were dropped. To address suspected cross-contamination and a sequencing artifact, a later analysis removed under 600 highly shared, low-generation-probability nucleotide sequences. For each public chain, a later analysis derived a clonal expansion index from normalized ranks of inferred template counts within each repertoire. In a later analysis, generation probabilities were computed with a VDJ recombination model fitted to out-of-frame rearrangements, and the resulting probabilities were checked against IGoR. A later analysis scored TCR-TCR, TCR-HLA and TCR-CMV co-occurrence with hypergeometric tests, applying a repertoire-size bias correction to TCR pairs. A later analysis estimated false discovery rates by permuting HLA or CMV assignments 20 times. In a later analysis, co-occurring TCRs were grouped using DBSCAN, with TCRdist sequence similarity added in when clustering inside HLA-allele-positive subsets. Repertoires with fewer than 30,000 or more than 120,000 public chains, plus five repertoires with anomalous nucleotide sharing, were excluded from co-occurrence clustering. TCRdb took over this immuneACCESS table, retaining in-frame rearrangements with V and J assigned. Such tables are incomplete; in checked studies, under half of the missing clones stem from an unresolved V gene, and the remainder is unexplained. D and trimming were read from the DNA, whereas the V and J calls and clone size are those reported in that table. Present in this sample are 150,000 to 200,000 clones, 65% to 90% of which were seen just once. The ten largest clones capture roughly 1.9% of the sample.

Study-wide conclusions, independent of this receptor: According to a later analysis, parvovirus B19, influenza, CMV and Epstein-Barr virus appeared linked to several top co-occurrence clusters. A further reported finding was that TCR beta sequences accurately predicted the HLA-A and HLA-B alleles for most subjects in the first cohort. About 15 rarely observed V segments, including chromosome 9 orphons, were excluded from the earlier analysis of some 590 of the donors because counts were too low. In a later analysis, most CMV-associated TCR beta chains were found to appear HLA-restricted, with HLA associations seemingly driven largely by CMV exposure. In vitro tests confirmed that three of the cytomegalovirus-associated TCR beta chains recognize cytomegalovirus antigens. According to the authors, the approach could potentially be generalized to other disease states and immunological phenotypes. Immune exposure information for the cohort was limited to CMV serostatus. A later analysis associated about 16,000 TCR beta sequences with specific HLA alleles at a false discovery rate of 0.05. In this cohort, only TCR beta chains were sequenced, and detectable features were limited by the absence of alpha or paired-chain data. In both the original and validation cohorts, the classifier was reported to diagnose cytomegalovirus status with high specificity and sensitivity. Most TCR sequences were observed very rarely across donors, whereas some public TCRs were present in many individuals. A group of highly shared sequence variants was considered likely to be a technical artifact of the sequencing pipeline. A total of 150 or so TCR beta chains were listed by the study as associated with cytomegalovirus. An association between a missense DCLRE1C variant and V-gene and J-gene trimming of TCR beta chains was found in a later genetic analysis and replicated in an independent cohort. A later analysis found that TCR association rates varied across HLA loci, with DRB1 alleles showing the most associated TCRs and HLA-C alleles the fewest. Broadly in line with IMGT annotations, most TCR beta V segments showed up in productive rearrangements about 87% or about 30% of the time in an earlier analysis of 587 of the donors. Strong co-occurrence of HLA alleles, especially DR and DQ, made assigning TCR associations to individual alleles difficult. Because HLA typing was missing for some donors at each locus, association tests included only the typed subset. The presence/absence analyses assumed that sequencing depth was roughly uniform across donors, and that assumption may not be true. Correlated functional status among segregating V segments might be attributable to linkage disequilibrium, but an unknown experimental factor could not be ruled out. In a later genetic analysis, fewer N-insertions in productive TCRs were reported among donors in an Asian-associated ancestry cluster than the roughly 640-donor mean. A later analysis found that HLA-associated TCR beta chains were more clonally expanded and had lower generation probabilities than equally common non-associated chains.

The cohort consisted of fewer than 700 healthy bone marrow donors. At the time of sampling, all cohort members were nominally healthy, though unrecorded immune exposures were likely present. Of the 610 or so cohort members, approximately 280 had positive CMV serostatus and about 360 had negative CMV serostatus, and CMV serostatus was not recorded for the donor. Every donor gave a peripheral blood sample, and the peripheral blood mononuclear cells from that sample were used for TCR beta sequencing. The Qiagen DNeasy Blood Extraction Kit was used to extract genomic DNA from the blood cell samples. Points on this clone: Its target antigen remains unknown. Base-call qualities are not available, and no considerably larger clone is one nucleotide away.

The sequenced sample consisted of PBMCs. This receptor was obtained from a human donor in good health.

The CDR3 is CASSSRTGSRNWIGETQYF. The nucleotides read TGTGCCAGCAGCAGTAGGACAGGGTCCCGGAACTGGATTGGAGAGACCCAGTACTTC. The V and J segments used are TRBV7-2 and TRBJ2-5, with 8 bases in between that match TRBD1. Taken from cysteine to phenylalanine, the CDR3 has 19 residues. The CDR3 DNA has 57 bases and is translated from base 1. The germline V gene provides CDR1 SGHTA and CDR2 FQGNSA. Trimmed from V: 5 bases; trimmed from J: 4 bases; junction bases lacking a gene match: 21.